In its sample, the clone carrying this T cell receptor (beta chain) was seen once. Its antigen is as yet unknown. The data derive from a study of T cell responses to AZD1222 COVID-19 vaccine. As for the study in general: Combined were second doses at about 4 or about 12 weeks.

Germline-derived CDR1 and CDR2 are MNHEY and SVGAGI. CDR3 length: 13 amino acids. V was trimmed by 0 bases and J by 6 bases, leaving 6 bases between them. Assay: immunoSEQ multiplex PCR; the TCRdb copy retains only in-frame clones and omits some. The table shows about 120,000 clones, with approximately 92% occurring only once. Broader study findings: The CD4 TCRs associated with vaccination extended across spike and predominated at 160-218 and 743-854. The sample set comprised mostly white British donors with more females, and clonal diversity was possibly underestimated. Spike-specific TCR breadth and depth both grew after two AZD1222 doses.

This sequence originates from an adult in good health. Sequencing used peripheral blood, obtained on day 0 of AZD1222 vaccination. J is TRBJ2-1 and V is TRBV6-5; D is perhaps TRBD2 (5 bases). CDR3 nucleotide sequence: TGTGCCAGCAGTTACTCCCTAGCCAATGAGCAGTTCTTC. Its protein product is CASSYSLANEQFF.